One T cell receptor beta chain is described in this entry. Its antigen is not known. Time point defined: week 23, last vaccination. In every dose of vaccine, 300 ug of mutant IDH1 20-mer peptide was given alongside topical imiquimod. The germline gives CDR1 SGHKS, CDR2 YYEKEE (reference sequence). The CDR3 length is 16 residues. With V trimmed by 4 bases and J by 8 bases, 11 bases remained unmatched. These data belong to a study of a mutant IDH1 vaccine in newly diagnosed glioma. Whole-study context: Vaccinations, eight in total, occurred in weeks 1, 3, 5, 7, 11, 15, 19, 23. Therapy received beforehand was radiotherapy, temozolomide, or both, with most patients given both. The study, taken as a whole, reports: Patients showed vaccine-induced immune responses at a rate of 80% to 95%.

TCRdb keeps only in-frame clones here, not all; method: immunoSEQ multiplex PCR. The repertoire holds about 55,000 clones, with 80% as singletons. The rearrangement joins TRBV5-5 to TRBJ1-4; 10 bases map to TRBD1. Sequencing was performed on PBMCs, taken from a glioma patient whose treatment included an IDH1 peptide vaccine. The clonotype was recovered from a man in his forties with glioma. CDR3 region: CASSLRDRGRGEKLFF. CDR3 DNA: TGTGCCAGCAGCCTCCGGGACAGGGGAAGGGGAGAAAAACTGTTTTTT. Looking up the rest from reference TRBV5-5 and TRBJ1-4 gives the full variable domain: DAGVTQSPTHLIKTRGQQVTLRCSPISGHKSVSWYQQVLGQGPQFIFQYYEKEERGRGNFPDRFSARQFPNYSSELNVNALLLGDSALYLCASSLRDRGRGEKLFFGSGTQLSVL.